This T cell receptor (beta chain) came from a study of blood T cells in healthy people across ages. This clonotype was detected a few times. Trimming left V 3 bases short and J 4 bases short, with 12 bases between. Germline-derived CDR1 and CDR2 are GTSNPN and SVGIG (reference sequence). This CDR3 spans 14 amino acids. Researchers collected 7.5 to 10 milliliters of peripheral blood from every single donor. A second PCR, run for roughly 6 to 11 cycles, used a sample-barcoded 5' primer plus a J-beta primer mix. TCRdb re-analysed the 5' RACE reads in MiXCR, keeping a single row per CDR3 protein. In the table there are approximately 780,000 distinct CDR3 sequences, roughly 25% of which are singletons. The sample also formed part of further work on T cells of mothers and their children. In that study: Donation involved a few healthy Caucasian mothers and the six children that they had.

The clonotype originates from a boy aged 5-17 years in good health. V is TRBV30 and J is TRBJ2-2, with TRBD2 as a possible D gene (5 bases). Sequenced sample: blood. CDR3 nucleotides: TGTGCCTGGAGGCCAGCGGCGGGCACCGGGGAGCTGTTTTTT. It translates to CAWRPAAGTGELFF.